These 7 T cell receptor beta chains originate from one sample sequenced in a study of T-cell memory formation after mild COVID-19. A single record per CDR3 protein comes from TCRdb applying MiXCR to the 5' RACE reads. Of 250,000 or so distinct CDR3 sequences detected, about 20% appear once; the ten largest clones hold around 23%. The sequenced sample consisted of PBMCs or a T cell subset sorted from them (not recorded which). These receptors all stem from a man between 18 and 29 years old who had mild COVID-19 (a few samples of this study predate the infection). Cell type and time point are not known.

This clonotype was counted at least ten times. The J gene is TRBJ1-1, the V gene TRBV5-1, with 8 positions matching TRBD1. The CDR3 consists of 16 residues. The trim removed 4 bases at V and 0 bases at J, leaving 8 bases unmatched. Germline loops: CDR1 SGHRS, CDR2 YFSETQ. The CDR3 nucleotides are TGCGCCAGCAGCGACGGGACAGGTCTCATGAACACTGAAGCTTTCTTT. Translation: CASSDGTGLMNTEAFF.

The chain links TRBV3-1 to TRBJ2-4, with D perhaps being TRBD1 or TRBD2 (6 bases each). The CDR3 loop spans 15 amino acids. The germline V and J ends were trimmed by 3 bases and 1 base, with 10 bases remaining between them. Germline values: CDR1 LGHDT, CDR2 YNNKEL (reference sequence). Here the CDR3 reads CASSQRGDAKNIQYF. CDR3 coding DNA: TGTGCCAGCAGCCAGAGGGGGGACGCCAAAAACATTCAGTACTTC.

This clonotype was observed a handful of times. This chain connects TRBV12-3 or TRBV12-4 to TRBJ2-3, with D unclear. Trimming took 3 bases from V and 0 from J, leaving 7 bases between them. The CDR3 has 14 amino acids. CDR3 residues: CASSFILSTDTQYF. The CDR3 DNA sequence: TGTGCCAGCAGTTTCATTCTGAGCACAGATACGCAGTATTTT.

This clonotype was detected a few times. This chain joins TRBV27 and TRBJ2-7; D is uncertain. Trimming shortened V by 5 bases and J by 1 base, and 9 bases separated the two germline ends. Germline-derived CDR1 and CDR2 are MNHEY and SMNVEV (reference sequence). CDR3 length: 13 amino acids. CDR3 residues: CASSTAGSYEQYF. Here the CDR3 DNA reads TGTGCCAGCAGTACCGCAGGATCCTACGAGCAGTACTTC.

The CDR3 nucleotides are TGCAGTGCGCCTAGTAGGACCACACAGCAGTTCTTC. It encodes CSAPSRTTQQFF. This chain links TRBV20-1 with TRBJ2-1; D uncertain. Germline values: CDR1 DFQATT, CDR2 SNEGSKA (reference sequence). This CDR3 spans 12 amino acids. V was clipped by 6 bases and J by 11 bases, with 17 bases between them.

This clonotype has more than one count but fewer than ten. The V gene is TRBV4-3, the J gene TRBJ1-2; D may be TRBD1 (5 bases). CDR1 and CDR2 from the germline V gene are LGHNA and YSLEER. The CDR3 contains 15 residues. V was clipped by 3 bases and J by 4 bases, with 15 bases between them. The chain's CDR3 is CASSHSPRQIYGYTF. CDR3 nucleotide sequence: TGCGCCAGCAGCCACTCCCCGAGACAGATCTATGGCTACACCTTC.

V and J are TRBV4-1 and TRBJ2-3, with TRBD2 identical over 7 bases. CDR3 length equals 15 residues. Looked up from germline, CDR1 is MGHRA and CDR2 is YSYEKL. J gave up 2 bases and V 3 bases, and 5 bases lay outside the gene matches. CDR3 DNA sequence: TGCGCCAGCAGCCAGTCACTAGCGTACACAGATACGCAGTATTTT. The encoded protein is CASSQSLAYTDTQYF.